These 14 T cell receptor beta chains were sequenced from one sample in a study of regulatory T cells in long-lasting Graves disease. CDR3 regions were amplified by Arm-PCR using iRepertoire HTBI primers to build TCR beta libraries. From the multiplex PCR reads, TCRdb called clonotypes with MiXCR, one entry per CDR3 protein. The sample has around 450,000 distinct CDR3 sequences, around a fifth seen once. This sample's time point: persistent/refractory GD, antithyroid drugs over 5 years with positive TRAb. RNA extracted from PBMCs served as the sequencing template. Sequenced material: peripheral blood mononuclear cells (PBMCs), taken when the disease was refractory, from a patient treated with antithyroid drugs. Source of these receptors: a female donor with Graves disease.

There are many counts of this clonotype. V is TRBV6-1 and J is TRBJ1-2; TRBD1 matches 9 bases. Per germline, CDR1 MNHNS and CDR2 SASEGT. Trimming removed 4 bases from V and 4 bases from J; junction bases left unmatched: 7. This CDR3 has 15 amino acids. The CDR3 is CASSVDRGLSYGYTF. CDR3 bases: TGTGCCAGCAGTGTGGACAGGGGTTTGAGCTATGGCTACACCTTC.

This clonotype was counted at least ten times. The rearrangement links TRBV28 to TRBJ2-3; D is unresolved. Germline V gene sequence: CDR1 MDHEN, CDR2 SYDVKM. V was pared by 7 bases and J by 0 bases, with 5 bases between. The CDR3 consists of 12 residues. The CDR3 sequence: CASTTSTDTQYF. The CDR3 bases are TGTGCCAGCACAACTAGCACAGATACGCAGTATTTT.

In this sample, this clonotype turned up a few times. This chain links TRBV10-3 with TRBJ2-7; 8 nucleotides line up with TRBD1. Germline V gene sequence: CDR1 ENHRY, CDR2 SYGVKD. Trimming removed 8 bases from V and 3 bases from J; junction bases left unmatched: 12. CDR3 size: 15 residues. In nucleotides, the CDR3 is TGTGCCATCGCGAGGGGGGAACAGGGGGTCTACGAGCAGTACTTC. Translating gives CAIARGEQGVYEQYF.

This clonotype came up many times. This sequence joins TRBV11-2 and TRBJ2-1, with 7 bases matching TRBD1. The CDR3 contains 12 residues. CDR1 and CDR2 from the germline V gene are SGHAT and FQNNGV. Trimming cost V 1 base and J 16 bases; bases outside gene matches: 7. CDR3 coding DNA: TGTGCCAGCAGCTTAGGGGGACAGAACTCATTCTTC. Translation gives CASSLGGQNSFF.

This clonotype has a handful of counts. V is TRBV5-1 and J is TRBJ2-4, with TRBD1 matching 8 bases. The length of the CDR3 is 17 residues. Germline values: CDR1 SGHRS, CDR2 YFSETQ. V shed 0 bases and J 0 bases; nucleotides not matched to a gene: 5. Here the CDR3 reads CASSLAGQAEAKNIQYF. The CDR3 nucleotides read TGCGCCAGCAGCTTGGCGGGACAGGCGGAAGCCAAAAACATTCAGTACTTC.

J is TRBJ2-5 and V is TRBV19; D is ambiguous. This CDR3 region has 14 residues. V was shortened by 2 bases and J by 4 bases, with 11 bases between the two germline ends. Germline V gene sequence: CDR1 LNHDA, CDR2 SQIVND (reference sequence). The CDR3: CASSISAGRETQYF. For the CDR3, the DNA is TGTGCCAGTAGTATAAGTGCAGGTCGAGAGACCCAGTACTTC.

CDR3: CASSSGVFGSSYEQYF. The CDR3 nucleotides are TGTGCCAGCAGCTCCGGGGTATTCGGGAGCTCCTACGAGCAGTACTTC. The rearrangement joins TRBV7-2 to TRBJ2-7; D may be TRBD2 (6 bases). Germline values: CDR1 SGHTA, CDR2 FQGNSA. The CDR3 contains 16 residues. The V end lost 4 bases, the J end lost 0 bases, and 16 bases lay between the germline ends.

This clonotype was counted at least ten times. The rearrangement links TRBV7-2 to TRBJ1-5, with a tentative D call TRBD1 (6 bases). V was trimmed by 5 bases and J by 2 bases, leaving 13 bases between them. This CDR3 contains 15 residues. Germline values: CDR1 SGHTA, CDR2 FQGNSA. CDR3 bases: TGTGCCAGCAGCCCCTGGGCAGGGGGCAATCAGCCCCAGCATTTT. This gives the protein CASSPWAGGNQPQHF.

This clonotype was observed once. This may arise from a read error, as a much more abundant clone is one base away. J is TRBJ2-2 and V is TRBV2, with D unresolved. CDR3 length: 12 residues. V dropped 6 bases and J dropped 0 bases, with 2 bases sitting between them. Per the germline V gene, CDR1 is SNHLY and CDR2 is FYNNEI. The CDR3 reads CASRTNTGELFF. The CDR3 bases are TGTGCCAGCAGGACGAACACCGGGGAGCTGTTTTTT.

This clonotype came up many times. V is TRBV27 and J is TRBJ1-1; no firm D call. Germline CDR1 reads MNHEY; CDR2 reads SMNVEV (reference sequence). This CDR3 is 14 amino acids long. V shed 5 bases and J shed 3 bases, with 13 bases lying between them. This CDR3 reads CASSPQNRYTEAFF. The CDR3 coding sequence is TGTGCCAGCAGTCCGCAAAACAGATACACTGAAGCTTTCTTT.

This clonotype has at least ten counts. The rearrangement links TRBV20-1 to TRBJ2-7; 11 nucleotides line up with TRBD2. This CDR3 has 14 residues. Losses at the gene ends were 6 bases for V and 7 bases for J; bases not matched to a gene: 11. Germline V CDR1 and CDR2: DFQATT, SNEGSKA (reference sequence). The CDR3 sequence is CSAGTGLAEGEQYF. The CDR3 DNA reads as TGCAGTGCGGGGACGGGACTAGCGGAAGGGGAGCAGTACTTC.

This clonotype was observed a handful of times. The gene calls are TRBV7-2 and TRBJ1-1; TRBD1 agrees at 7 bases. CDR3 length equals 15 residues. From germline, CDR1 is SGHTA and CDR2 FQGNSA. The V segment lost 5 bases and the J segment 4 bases; nucleotides outside the gene matches: 10. CDR3 bases: TGTGCCAGCAGCCCCGATCAGGGGGTAGCCACTGAAGCTTTCTTT. Encoded protein: CASSPDQGVATEAFF.

The chain carries TRBV19 and TRBJ2-2, with 8 bases that match TRBD1. Trimming removed 2 bases from V and 1 base from J; junction bases left unmatched: 3. Germline V gives CDR1 LNHDA, CDR2 SQIVND (reference sequence). This CDR3 has 16 residues. The CDR3 protein is CASSISGGMNTGELFF. The DNA of the CDR3 is TGTGCCAGTAGTATATCAGGGGGCATGAACACCGGGGAGCTGTTTTTT.

This clonotype was seen at least ten times. The chain links TRBV24-1 to TRBJ2-5; TRBD2 aligns across 9 bases. V gave up 5 bases and J gave up 5 bases; unmatched junction bases: 5. This CDR3 is built from 14 residues. Germline lookup yields CDR1 KGHDR and CDR2 SFDVKD. CDR3 region: CATSGAGGRETQYF. CDR3 nucleotide sequence: TGTGCCACCAGTGGCGCGGGAGGGAGGGAGACCCAGTACTTC.